One sample yielded the 3 T cell receptor beta chains listed below, sequenced in a study of blood T cell repertoires in COVID-19. Method: immunoSEQ multiplex PCR; TCRdb's copy keeps in-frame clones and lacks some. The sample yields hundreds of thousands of clones, around 89% seen once. The sequenced material came from PBMCs or T cells enriched from blood (not recorded which). The receptors originated from a man aged 35 to 55 who had recovered from COVID-19.

This rearrangement joins TRBV11-2 to TRBJ2-3; possible D gene TRBD1, 6 bases. Germline loops: CDR1 SGHAT, CDR2 FQNNGV. The CDR3 sequence is 15 residues long. Trimming took off 3 bases at V and 4 bases at J, with 14 bases between the two ends. The CDR3 DNA sequence: TGTGCCAGCAGCTTGGACACAGGGAGCGCAGATACGCAGTATTTT. It yields the protein CASSLDTGSADTQYF. Using reference TRBV11-2 and TRBJ2-3 for the parts outside the CDR3, the full variable domain is EAGVAQSPRYKIIEKRQSVAFWCNPISGHATLYWYQQILGQGPKLLIQFQNNGVVDDSQLPKDRFSAERLKGVDSTLKIQPAKLEDSAVYLCASSLDTGSADTQYFGPGTRLTVL.

The V and J genes are TRBV12-5 and TRBJ1-2; D unclear. The CDR3 is 13 residues long. Germline V gene sequence: CDR1 LGHNT, CDR2 FRNRAP. V lost 4 bases, J lost 8 bases, and 14 bases lay in between. The DNA for the CDR3 is TGTGCTAGTGGTTCGGGCCATACGGGGGGCTACACCTTC. This gives the protein CASGSGHTGGYTF.

The V call is TRBV27, the J call TRBJ1-5; TRBD1 matches 8 bases. The CDR3 runs to 16 residues. CDR1 and CDR2 (germline): MNHEY, SMNVEV (reference sequence). V shed 5 bases and J 9 bases; nucleotides not matched to a gene: 15. CDR3 sequence (DNA): TGTGCCAGCAGTCCAACAGGGGGTACCGGGGTTGCGCCCCAGCATTTT. It codes for CASSPTGGTGVAPQHF.